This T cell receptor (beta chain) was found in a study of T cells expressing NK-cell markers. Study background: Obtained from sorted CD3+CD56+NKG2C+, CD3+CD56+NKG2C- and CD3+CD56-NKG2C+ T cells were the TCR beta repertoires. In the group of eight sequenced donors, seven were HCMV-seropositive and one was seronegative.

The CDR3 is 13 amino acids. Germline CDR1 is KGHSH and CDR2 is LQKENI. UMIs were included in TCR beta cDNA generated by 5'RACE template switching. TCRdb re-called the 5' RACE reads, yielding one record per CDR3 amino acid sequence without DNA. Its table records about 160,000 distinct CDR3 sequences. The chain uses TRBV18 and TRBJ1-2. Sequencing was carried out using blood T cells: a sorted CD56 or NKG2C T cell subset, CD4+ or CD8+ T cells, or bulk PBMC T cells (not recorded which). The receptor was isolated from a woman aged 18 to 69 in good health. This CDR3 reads CASSPPSTPGYTF.